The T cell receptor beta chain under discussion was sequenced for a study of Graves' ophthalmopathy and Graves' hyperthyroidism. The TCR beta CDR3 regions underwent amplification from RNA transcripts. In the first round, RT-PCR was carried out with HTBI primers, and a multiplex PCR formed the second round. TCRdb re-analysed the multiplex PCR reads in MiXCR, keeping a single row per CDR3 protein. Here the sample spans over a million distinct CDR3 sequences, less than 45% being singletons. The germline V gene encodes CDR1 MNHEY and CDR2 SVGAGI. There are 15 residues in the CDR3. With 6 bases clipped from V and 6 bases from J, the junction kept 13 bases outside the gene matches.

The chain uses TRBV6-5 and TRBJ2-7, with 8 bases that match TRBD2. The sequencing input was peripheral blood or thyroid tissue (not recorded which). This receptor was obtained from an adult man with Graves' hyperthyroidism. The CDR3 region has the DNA TGTGCCAGCAGACCCTTGGAGGGACTAGGCAGCGAGCAGTACTTC. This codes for CASRPLEGLGSEQYF.